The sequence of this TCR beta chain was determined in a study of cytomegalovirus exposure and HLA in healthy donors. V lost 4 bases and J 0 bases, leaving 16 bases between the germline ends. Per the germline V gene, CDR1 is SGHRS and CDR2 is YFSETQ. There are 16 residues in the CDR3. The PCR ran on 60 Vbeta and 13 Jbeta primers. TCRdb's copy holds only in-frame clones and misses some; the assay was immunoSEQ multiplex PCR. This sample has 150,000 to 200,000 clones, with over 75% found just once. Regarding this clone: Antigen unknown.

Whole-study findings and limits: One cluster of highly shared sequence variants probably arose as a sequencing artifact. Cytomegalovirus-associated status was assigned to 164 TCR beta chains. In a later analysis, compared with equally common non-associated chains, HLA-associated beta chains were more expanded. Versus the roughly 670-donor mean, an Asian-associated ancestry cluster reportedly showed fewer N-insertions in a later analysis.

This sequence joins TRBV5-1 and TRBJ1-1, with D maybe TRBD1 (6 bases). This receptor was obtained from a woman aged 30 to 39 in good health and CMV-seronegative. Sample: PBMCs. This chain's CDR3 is CASSPKGDKMNTEAFF. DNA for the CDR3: TGCGCCAGCAGCCCCAAAGGGGACAAGATGAACACTGAAGCTTTCTTT.